One sample yielded the 10 T cell receptor beta chains listed below, sequenced in a study of blood T cell repertoires in COVID-19. Sequencing used immunoSEQ multiplex PCR; TCRdb keeps in-frame clones, though not all of them. The table includes over 200,000 clones, over 70% detected once. Specimen: PBMCs or T cells enriched from blood (not recorded which). Receptors originate from a woman aged 25 to 39 who had been exposed to COVID-19.

The V and J genes are TRBV27 and TRBJ2-7, with 8 bases that match TRBD1. J gave up 2 bases and V 3 bases, and 6 bases lay outside the gene matches. The CDR3 sequence is 15 residues long. CDR1 is MNHEY and CDR2 is SMNVEV in the germline V gene (reference sequence). The CDR3 protein is CASSFPDRAPYEQYF. The CDR3 DNA reads as TGTGCCAGCAGTTTCCCGGACAGGGCCCCCTACGAGCAGTACTTC.

CDR3 sequence reads: CASMTTGNTIYF. The CDR3, as DNA: TGTGCCAGTATGACGACAGGGAACACCATATATTTT. The rearrangement links TRBV19 to TRBJ1-3; 7 nucleotides agree with TRBD1. Germline values: CDR1 LNHDA, CDR2 SQIVND (reference sequence). After removal of 7 bases from V and 7 bases from J, the junction contained 4 bases not matched to a gene. CDR3 size: 12 residues.

V gene TRBV9 combines with J gene TRBJ2-7; the D is unclear. CDR1 and CDR2 (germline): SGDLS, YYNGEE. V was clipped by 0 bases and J by 0 bases, with 7 bases between them. This CDR3 is 14 amino acids long. CDR3: CASSVVSSSYEQYF. The CDR3 DNA reads TGTGCCAGCAGCGTAGTGTCTAGCTCCTACGAGCAGTACTTC. Using reference TRBV9 and TRBJ2-7 for the parts outside the CDR3, the full variable domain is DSGVTQTPKHLITATGQRVTLRCSPRSGDLSVYWYQQSLDQGLQFLIQYYNGEERAKGNILERFSAQQFPDLHSELNLSSLELGDSALYFCASSVVSSSYEQYFGPGTRLTVT.

The J gene is TRBJ2-7, the V gene TRBV7-9; D remains unclear. From germline, CDR1 is SEHNR and CDR2 FQNEAQ (reference sequence). The length of the CDR3 is 13 residues. V lost 5 bases to trimming and J lost 6 bases, with 14 bases between them. The CDR3 coding sequence is TGTGCCAGCAGCCCCCCGCTGGTGAGCGAGCAGTACTTC. Translated, it gives CASSPPLVSEQYF.

The gene calls are TRBV19 and TRBJ1-5; 9 nucleotides agree with TRBD1. The germline V gene encodes CDR1 LNHDA and CDR2 SQIVND (reference sequence). After removal of 4 bases from V and 2 bases from J, the junction contained 3 bases not matched to a gene. This CDR3 contains 15 residues. DNA for the CDR3: TGTGCCAGTAGTACCACAGGGGGCCGCAATCAGCCCCAGCATTTT. This sequence encodes CASSTTGGRNQPQHF.

This sequence joins TRBV20-1 and TRBJ2-1, with unresolved D. CDR1 DFQATT and CDR2 SNEGSKA come from the germline V gene (reference sequence). The CDR3 is 14 residues long. With 3 bases removed from V and 0 bases from J, the gap between germline ends came to 9 bases. Here the CDR3 reads CSASYLSSYNEQFF. CDR3 in DNA: TGCAGTGCTAGTTATCTGAGCTCCTACAATGAGCAGTTCTTC.

The V call is TRBV27, the J call TRBJ2-7; 8 bases agree with TRBD2. Per germline, CDR1 MNHEY and CDR2 SMNVEV (reference sequence). The CDR3 is made up of 15 amino acids. J gave up 4 bases and V 6 bases, and 11 bases lay outside the gene matches. The CDR3 region is CASRGPGTSRYEQYF. The CDR3 DNA reads as TGTGCCAGCAGGGGCCCCGGGACTAGTCGGTACGAGCAGTACTTC.

Here the CDR3 DNA reads TGTGCCAGCAGCGTACGTGCTAGCGGGGAGCAAGAGACCCAGTACTTC. As protein: CASSVRASGEQETQYF. The chain links TRBV9 to TRBJ2-5, with TRBD2 identical over 9 bases. The germline CDR1 and CDR2 sequences are SGDLS and YYNGEE. The CDR3 has 16 residues. V trimming: 1 base; J trimming: 2 bases; junction bases outside the gene matches: 6.

The rearrangement uses TRBV5-1 and TRBJ1-1; TRBD1 matches at 9 bases. Per the germline V gene, CDR1 is SGHRS and CDR2 is YFSETQ. J gave up 3 bases and V 4 bases, and 7 bases lay outside the gene matches. The CDR3 has 15 residues. The CDR3 nucleotides are TGCGCCAGCAGCGCCCGACAGGGGGGTTACACTGAAGCTTTCTTT. Translating it yields CASSARQGGYTEAFF.

This chain links TRBV6-5 with TRBJ1-4; no reliable D call. The ends were cut back, 0 bases at V and 8 bases at J, with 4 bases in the middle. This CDR3 has 12 amino acids. CDR1 is MNHEY, CDR2 SVGAGI, per germline. CDR3 DNA: TGTGCCAGCAGTTACTCCAGGGAAAAACTGTTTTTT. As protein: CASSYSREKLFF.